Detailed here is one TCR beta chain. V gave up 4 bases and J gave up 3 bases; unmatched junction bases: 12. The CDR3 loop spans 17 amino acids. Per germline, CDR1 ENHRY and CDR2 SYGVKD. This sample is drawn from a study of blood T cell repertoires in COVID-19. Background on the study: The United States, Italy and Spain were the sources of the acute and convalescent COVID-19 samples. The cDNA or gDNA used as material had been derived from T cells, B-cell-depleted T cells, or PBMCs.

In the authors' methods: Amplified reference gene primers provided the basis for estimating nucleated cell counts. Libraries were prepared by immunoSEQ multiplex PCR; TCRdb keeps only in-frame clonotypes and omits some of them. Clonal size and the V and J genes are those of that table, whereas D and trimming came from the DNA. The sample has around 160,000 clones, roughly 90% seen once; the top ten hold 2% to 2.5%. This chain links TRBV10-3 with TRBJ1-2; 9 bases are shared with TRBD1. This receptor was identified in a human donor in a cohort sampled during active COVID-19. Sequencing was performed on peripheral blood. The CDR3 is CAISGLRDRDTYYGYTF. Here the CDR3 DNA reads TGTGCCATCAGTGGCCTCCGGGACAGGGACACTTACTATGGCTACACCTTC.